This T cell receptor beta chain was obtained from a study of PD-1 blockade in classical Hodgkin lymphoma. As concerns this clone: What it binds is not known.

Overall study results and limits: Compared with baseline, CD4+ but not CD8+ TCR diversity had risen significantly by C4D1.

Sequencing used immunoSEQ multiplex PCR; TCRdb keeps in-frame clones, though not all of them. Seen here are over 8,500 clones, 87% observed once, and the top ten hold more than 20%. The ends lost 3 bases at V and 3 bases at J; junction bases unmatched: 9. The CDR3 runs 16 residues. CDR1 is KGHSH, CDR2 LQKENI, per germline. The time point denotes: cycle 4 day 1 (C4D1), after five to seven weeks of nivolumab. All patients relapsed after autologous stem cell transplantation, and brentuximab vedotin exposure varied. The chain has TRBV18 and TRBJ2-3; 7 nucleotides match TRBD2. The source was peripheral blood mononuclear cells (PBMCs), collected before the fourth cycle of nivolumab. This clonotype was sampled from a human donor with classical Hodgkin lymphoma. The CDR3 nucleotides read TGTGCCAGCTCACCCAGGCGGGGGTCCGATACAGATACGCAGTATTTT. This encodes CASSPRRGSDTDTQYF.